Listed here are 9 T cell receptor delta chains from one sample, sequenced in a study of delta chains in infants with herpesvirus infections. TCR cDNA was made from PBMC RNA with gamma- and delta-chain-specific primers. TCRdb fed the RT-PCR reads to CATT. The table lists 1,300 to 1,500 delta-chain clones, roughly 21% of them singletons. The specimen was peripheral blood, collected at time point 2 of longitudinal follow-up. The receptor source for this set is a human donor who was a Ugandan infant, either HIV-exposed or HIV-unexposed (not recorded which).

V and J are TRDV1 and TRDJ1, with TRDD3 matching 9 bases. After removal of 1 base from V and 0 bases from J, the junction contained 24 bases not matched to a gene. The CDR3 sequence is 23 residues long. Germline CDR1 is TSWWSYY and CDR2 is QGS. The CDR3 sequence is CALGEPRPTLLWGIGVNTDKLIF. The CDR3 bases are TGTGCTCTTGGGGAACCACGTCCCACACTCCTTTGGGGGATAGGGGTAAACACCGATAAACTCATCTTT.

Worth noting for this clone: A much larger clone differs from this one at a single base, so this may be a read error. This sample also contains other DNA sequences that code for the same CDR3. The V and J genes are TRDV1 and TRDJ1; D is unresolved. The germline V gene has CDR1 TSWWSYY and CDR2 QGS. Trimming left V 5 bases short and J 8 bases short, with 24 bases between. This CDR3 has 16 residues. For the CDR3, the DNA is TGTGCTCTTGGGAAAATTACAATGCCGGGAGTACCAAAACTCATCTTT. It codes for CALGKITMPGVPKLIF.

For the CDR3, the DNA is TGTGCTCTTGGGGAACGGAGGGCATACTGGGGGACAATGACAGCACAACTCTTCTTT. Translating it yields CALGERRAYWGTMTAQLFF. The rearrangement links TRDV1 to TRDJ2; 9 nucleotides align to TRDD3. V lost 1 base and J lost 3; bases outside the gene matches: 12. Germline CDR1 and CDR2: TSWWSYY and QGS. The CDR3 spans 19 residues.

The chain links TRDV1 to TRDJ1, with 8 nucleotides matching TRDD3. With V trimmed by 0 bases and J by 11 bases, 11 bases remained unmatched. This CDR3 comprises 15 residues. Per germline, CDR1 TSWWSYY and CDR2 QGS. DNA for the CDR3: TGTGCTCTTGGGGAACTACTAACTACTGGGGGTCAGCTCATCTTT. Its translation: CALGELLTTGGQLIF.

The chain links TRDV1 to TRDJ1, with a possible D match to TRDD3 (5 bases). The CDR3 length is 18 residues. Trimming left V 1 base short and J 6 bases short, with 24 bases between. The germline gives CDR1 TSWWSYY, CDR2 QGS. The CDR3 DNA reads TGTGCTCTTGGGGAACCCCGCGGGTCCTGGGCAGGCGGAAATAAACTCATCTTT. Protein: CALGEPRGSWAGGNKLIF.

This clone rates as large. V gene TRDV1 combines with J gene TRDJ1; D possibly uses TRDD2 or TRDD3 (8 bases each). The ends were cut back, 3 bases at V and 1 base at J, with 42 bases in the middle. The CDR3 runs 25 residues. Germline V CDR1 and CDR2: TSWWSYY, QGS. For the CDR3, the DNA is TGTGCTCTTGGGGATTCCTCTTCCTACTCAACCATCTACTGGGGGCTAAGAAGACGCACCGATAAACTCATCTTT. Amino acid sequence: CALGDSSSYSTIYWGLRRRTDKLIF.

This clone is deemed medium-sized. The CDR3 bases are TGTGCTCTTGGGGACCGAGCCGAAGTCTTCCTAGGATTAAGCGGGGATACGAAAATACAAGCGCGGATCAAACTCATCTTT. Translating it yields CALGDRAEVFLGLSGDTKIQARIKLIF. The chain employs TRDV1 and TRDJ1; 9 bases fit TRDD3. The germline V gene encodes CDR1 TSWWSYY and CDR2 QGS. The CDR3 is 27 amino acids. V was pared by 3 bases and J by 8 bases, with 46 bases of the junction left unmatched.

By proportion, this clone is large. The gene calls are TRDV1 and TRDJ1, with 10 positions matching TRDD3. Germline CDR1 reads TSWWSYY; CDR2 reads QGS. This CDR3 has 16 residues. The junction had 11 bases not matched to a gene; V was cut back by 1 base and J by 9 bases. For the CDR3, the DNA is TGTGCTCTTGGGGAACATCCGCCTTGGGGGATACTGGAACTCATCTTT. As protein: CALGEHPPWGILELIF.

Only a few counts were recorded for this clone. The genes are TRDV1 and TRDJ1, with 12 positions matching TRDD3. Looked up from germline, CDR1 is TSWWSYY and CDR2 is QGS. V shed 0 bases and J 2 bases; nucleotides not matched to a gene: 22. This CDR3 is 23 amino acids long. Written as DNA, the CDR3 is TGTGCTCTTGGGGAACTTCCCTTCCTAGCGACGAACCTGGGGGATACGCGTACCGATAAACTCATCTTT. This translates into CALGELPFLATNLGDTRTDKLIF.